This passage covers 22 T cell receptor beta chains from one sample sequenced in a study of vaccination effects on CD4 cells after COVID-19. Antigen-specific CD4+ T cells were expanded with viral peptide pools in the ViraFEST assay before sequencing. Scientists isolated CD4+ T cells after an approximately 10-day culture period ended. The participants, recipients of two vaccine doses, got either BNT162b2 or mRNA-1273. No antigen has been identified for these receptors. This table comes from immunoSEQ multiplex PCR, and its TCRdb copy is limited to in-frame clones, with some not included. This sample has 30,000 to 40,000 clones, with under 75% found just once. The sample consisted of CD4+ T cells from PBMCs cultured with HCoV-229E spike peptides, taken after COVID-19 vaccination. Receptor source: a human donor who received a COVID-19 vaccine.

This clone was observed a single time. In DNA, the CDR3 is TGTGCCAGCACCGTAAACAGGGGGCGTGAGACCCAGTACTTC. Protein sequence: CASTVNRGRETQYF. The chain carries TRBV13 and TRBJ2-5, with 9 bases matching TRBD1. Per germline, CDR1 PRHDT and CDR2 FYEKMQ (reference sequence). The length of the CDR3 is 14 residues. The V and J ends lost 7 bases and 5 bases, in that order; junction bases with no gene match: 8. Variable domain in full (rest from reference TRBV13 and TRBJ2-5): AAGVIQSPRHLIKEKRETATLKCYPIPRHDTVYWYQQGPGQDPQFLISFYEKMQSDKGSIPDRFSAQQFSDYHSELNMSSLELGDSALYFCASTVNRGRETQYFGPGTRLLVL.

CDR3 DNA sequence: TGCAGCGCCTCGTCCGGGACAGGGGCCGATACGCAGTATTTT. This encodes CSASSGTGADTQYF. The chain recombines TRBV29-1 with TRBJ2-3, with TRBD1 matching 10 bases. J gave up 6 bases and V 7 bases, and 10 bases lay outside the gene matches. The CDR3 runs to 14 residues. Germline CDR1 and CDR2: SQVTM and ANQGSEA.

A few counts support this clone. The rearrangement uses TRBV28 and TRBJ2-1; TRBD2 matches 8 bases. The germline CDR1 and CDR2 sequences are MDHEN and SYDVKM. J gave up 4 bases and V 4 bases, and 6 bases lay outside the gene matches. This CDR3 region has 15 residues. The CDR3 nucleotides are TGTGCCAGCAGTTCCCCGGGAGGGGCGTACAATGAGCAGTTCTTC. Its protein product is CASSSPGGAYNEQFF.

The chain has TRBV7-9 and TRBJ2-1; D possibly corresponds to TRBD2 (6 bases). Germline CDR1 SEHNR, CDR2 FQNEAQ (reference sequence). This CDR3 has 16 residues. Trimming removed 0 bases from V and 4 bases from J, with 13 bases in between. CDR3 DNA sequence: TGTGCCAGCAGCTTAGCGGGAGGCAGGGCTTACAATGAGCAGTTCTTC. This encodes CASSLAGGRAYNEQFF. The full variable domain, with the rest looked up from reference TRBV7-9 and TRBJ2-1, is DTGVSQNPRHKITKRGQNVTFRCDPISEHNRLYWYRQTLGQGPEFLTYFQNEAQLEKSRLLSDRFSAERPKGSFSTLEIQRTEQGDSAMYLCASSLAGGRAYNEQFFGPGTRLTVL.

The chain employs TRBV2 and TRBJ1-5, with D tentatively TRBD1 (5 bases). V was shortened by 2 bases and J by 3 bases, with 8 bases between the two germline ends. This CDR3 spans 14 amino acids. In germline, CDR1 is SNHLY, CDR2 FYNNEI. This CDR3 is CASSERGYNQPQHF. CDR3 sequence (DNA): TGTGCCAGCAGTGAAAGGGGATACAATCAGCCCCAGCATTTT. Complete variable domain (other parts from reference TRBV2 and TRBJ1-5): EPEVTQTPSHQVTQMGQEVILRCVPISNHLYFYWYRQILGQKVEFLVSFYNNEISEKSEIFDDQFSVERPDGSNFTLKIRSTKLEDSAMYFCASSERGYNQPQHFGDGTRLSIL.

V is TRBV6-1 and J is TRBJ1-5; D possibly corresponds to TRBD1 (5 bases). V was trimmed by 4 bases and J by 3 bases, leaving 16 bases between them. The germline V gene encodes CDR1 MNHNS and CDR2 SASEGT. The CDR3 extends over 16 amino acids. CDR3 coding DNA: TGTGCCAGCAGTGGCCGGGACGGAGGATACAATCAGCCCCAGCATTTT. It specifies CASSGRDGGYNQPQHF.

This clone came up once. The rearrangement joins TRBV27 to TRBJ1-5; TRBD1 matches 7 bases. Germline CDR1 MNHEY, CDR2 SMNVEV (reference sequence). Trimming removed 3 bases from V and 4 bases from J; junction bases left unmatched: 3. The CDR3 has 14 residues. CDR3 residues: CASSFTGVNQPQHF. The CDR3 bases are TGTGCCAGCAGTTTTACAGGGGTGAATCAGCCCCAGCATTTT.

CDR3 nucleotide sequence: TGCGCCAGCAGCTTGGACGCGGGAGCCTACAATGAGCAGTTCTTC. Residues: CASSLDAGAYNEQFF. The rearrangement links TRBV5-1 to TRBJ2-1; 7 bases align to TRBD2. J was trimmed by 2 bases and V by 0 bases; bases with no gene match: 2. The CDR3 contains 15 residues. Germline V lookup: CDR1 SGHRS, CDR2 YFSETQ.

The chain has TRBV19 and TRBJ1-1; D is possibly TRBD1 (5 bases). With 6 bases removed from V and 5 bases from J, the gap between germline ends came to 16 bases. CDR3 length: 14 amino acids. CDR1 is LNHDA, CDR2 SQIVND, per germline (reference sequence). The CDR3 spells CASSHGGGQTEAFF. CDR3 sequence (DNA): TGTGCCAGTAGCCACGGGGGTGGGCAAACTGAAGCTTTCTTT.

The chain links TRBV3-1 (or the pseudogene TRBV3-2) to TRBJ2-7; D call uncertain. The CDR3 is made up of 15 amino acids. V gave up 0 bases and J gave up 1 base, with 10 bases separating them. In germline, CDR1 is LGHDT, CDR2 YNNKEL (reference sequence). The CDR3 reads CASSQDSARSYEQYF. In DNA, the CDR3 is TGTGCCAGCAGCCAAGATTCCGCTAGGTCCTACGAGCAGTACTTC.

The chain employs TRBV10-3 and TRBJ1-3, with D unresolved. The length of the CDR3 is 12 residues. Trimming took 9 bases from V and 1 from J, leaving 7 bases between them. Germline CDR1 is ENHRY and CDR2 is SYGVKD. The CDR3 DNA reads TGTGCCATACAAGGGTCTGGAAACACCATATATTTT. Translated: CAIQGSGNTIYF.

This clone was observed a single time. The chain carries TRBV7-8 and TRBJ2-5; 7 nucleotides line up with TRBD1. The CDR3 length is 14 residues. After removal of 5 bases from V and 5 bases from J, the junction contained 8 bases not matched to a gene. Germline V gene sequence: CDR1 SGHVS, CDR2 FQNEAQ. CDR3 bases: TGTGCCAGCAGCACGAGGGGGCTTCGGGAGACCCAGTACTTC. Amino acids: CASSTRGLRETQYF.

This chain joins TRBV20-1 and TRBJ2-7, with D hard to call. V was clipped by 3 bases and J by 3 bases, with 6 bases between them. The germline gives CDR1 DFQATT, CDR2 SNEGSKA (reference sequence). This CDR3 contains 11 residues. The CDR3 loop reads CSASNGYEQYF. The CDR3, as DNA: TGCAGTGCTAGTAATGGCTACGAGCAGTACTTC.

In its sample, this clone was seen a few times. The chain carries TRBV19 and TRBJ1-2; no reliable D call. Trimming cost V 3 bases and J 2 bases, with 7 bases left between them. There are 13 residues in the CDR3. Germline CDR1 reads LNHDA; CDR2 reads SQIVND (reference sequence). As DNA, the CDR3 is TGTGCCAGTAGTATCAATTACAACTATGGCTACACCTTC. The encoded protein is CASSINYNYGYTF.

The CDR3 DNA follows: TGTGCCAGCAGCTCCTTCGGGTGGGGAGGAAACACCGGGGAGCTGTTTTTT. As protein: CASSSFGWGGNTGELFF. This sequence joins TRBV13 and TRBJ2-2, with D possibly being TRBD2 (6 bases). V was pared by 4 bases and J by 2 bases, with 17 bases between. The germline gives CDR1 PRHDT, CDR2 FYEKMQ (reference sequence). The CDR3 runs 17 residues. The full variable domain, rest sourced from reference TRBV13 and TRBJ2-2, is AAGVIQSPRHLIKEKRETATLKCYPIPRHDTVYWYQQGPGQDPQFLISFYEKMQSDKGSIPDRFSAQQFSDYHSELNMSSLELGDSALYFCASSSFGWGGNTGELFFGEGSRLTVL.

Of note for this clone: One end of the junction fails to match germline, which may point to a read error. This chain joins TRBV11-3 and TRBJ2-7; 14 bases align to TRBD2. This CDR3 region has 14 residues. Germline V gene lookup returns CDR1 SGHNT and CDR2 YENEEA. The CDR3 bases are TGTGCCAGCAGCTCAACCGGTTCTAGACTAGCGGGAGGGTTC. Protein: CASSSTGSRLAGGF.

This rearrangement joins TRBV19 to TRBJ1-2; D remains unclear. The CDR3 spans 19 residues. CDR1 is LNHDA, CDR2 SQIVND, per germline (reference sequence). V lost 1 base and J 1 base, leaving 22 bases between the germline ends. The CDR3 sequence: CASSIGPIGYSDLNYGYTF. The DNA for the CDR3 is TGTGCCAGTAGTATAGGGCCGATAGGGTACAGTGATCTTAACTATGGCTACACCTTC.

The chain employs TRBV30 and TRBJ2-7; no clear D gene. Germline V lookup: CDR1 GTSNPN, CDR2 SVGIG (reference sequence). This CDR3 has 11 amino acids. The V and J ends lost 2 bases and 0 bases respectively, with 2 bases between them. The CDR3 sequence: CAWSPSYEQYF. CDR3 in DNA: TGTGCCTGGAGTCCCTCCTACGAGCAGTACTTC.

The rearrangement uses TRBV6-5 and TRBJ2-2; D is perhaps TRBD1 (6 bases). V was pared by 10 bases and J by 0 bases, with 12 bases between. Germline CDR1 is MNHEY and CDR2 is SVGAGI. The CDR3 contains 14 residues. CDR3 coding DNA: TGTGCCACGCGGACAGCTTCGAACACCGGGGAGCTGTTTTTT. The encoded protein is CATRTASNTGELFF.

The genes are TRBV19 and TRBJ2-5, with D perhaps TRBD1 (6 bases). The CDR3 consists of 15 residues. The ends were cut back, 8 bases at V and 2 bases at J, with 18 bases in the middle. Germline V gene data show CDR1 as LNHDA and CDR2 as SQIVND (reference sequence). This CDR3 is CASEKNTGKQETQYF. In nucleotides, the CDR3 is TGTGCCAGTGAAAAAAATACAGGGAAACAAGAGACCCAGTACTTC.

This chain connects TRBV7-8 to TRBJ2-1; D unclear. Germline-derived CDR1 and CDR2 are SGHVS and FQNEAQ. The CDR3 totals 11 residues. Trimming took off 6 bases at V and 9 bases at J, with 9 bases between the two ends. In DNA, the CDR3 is TGTGCCAGCAGGGTTAGGAGTGAGCAGTTCTTC. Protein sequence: CASRVRSEQFF.

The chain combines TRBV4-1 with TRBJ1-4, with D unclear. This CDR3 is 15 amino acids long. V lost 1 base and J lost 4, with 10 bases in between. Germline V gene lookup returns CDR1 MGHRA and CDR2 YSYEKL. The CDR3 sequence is CASSQGGDLNEKLFF. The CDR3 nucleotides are TGCGCCAGCAGCCAAGGGGGTGACCTTAATGAAAAACTGTTTTTT.